The 32 T cell receptor beta chains below all came from one sample that was sequenced in a study of control samples from healthy donors and cancer patients. Profiled with immunoSEQ multiplex PCR; TCRdb holds only in-frame clones, not every one. The sample yields some 110,000 clones, roughly 92% seen once. The sample taken for sequencing was blood. These receptors were obtained from a man between 25 and 39 years old in good health.

The chain joins TRBV5-1 to TRBJ2-7, with TRBD1 matching over 8 bases. Per the germline V gene, CDR1 is SGHRS and CDR2 is YFSETQ. There are 14 residues in the CDR3. V was pared by 4 bases and J by 5 bases, with 8 bases of the junction left unmatched. CDR3 coding DNA: TGCGCCAGCAGCCTGACAGGGGCAGCGGACGAGCAGTACTTC. Amino acid sequence: CASSLTGAADEQYF.

The rearrangement uses TRBV6-5 and TRBJ2-5; D is perhaps TRBD1 or TRBD2 (5 bases each). Trimming took off 6 bases at V and 2 bases at J, with 13 bases between the two ends. The CDR3 runs to 14 residues. CDR1 is MNHEY and CDR2 is SVGAGI in the germline V gene. DNA for the CDR3: TGTGCCAGCAGCCCCGGCTGGGGGCAAGAGACCCAGTACTTC. Its protein is CASSPGWGQETQYF.

CDR3 sequence reads: CAAGTGGFTDTQYF. The DNA for the CDR3 is TGTGCCGCGGGAACGGGGGGGTTTACAGATACGCAGTATTTT. This sequence joins TRBV4-2 and TRBJ2-3; 8 bases line up with TRBD2. CDR1 and CDR2 from the germline V gene are LGHNA and YNFKEQ. V shed 11 bases and J 3 bases; nucleotides not matched to a gene: 10. The CDR3 is made up of 14 amino acids.

The chain links TRBV6-5 to TRBJ2-7; 7 bases match TRBD1. V trimming: 2 bases; J trimming: 3 bases; junction bases outside the gene matches: 4. Germline assignment: CDR1 MNHEY and CDR2 SVGAGI. This CDR3 spans 14 amino acids. The CDR3 here is CASSYTRDSYEQYF. The CDR3 nucleotides are TGTGCCAGCAGTTACACCCGGGACAGCTACGAGCAGTACTTC.

The chain joins TRBV28 to TRBJ1-3, with a tentative D call TRBD1 (5 bases). Looked up from germline, CDR1 is MDHEN and CDR2 is SYDVKM. This CDR3 contains 13 residues. Trimming pared 11 bases from V and 0 bases from J, leaving 11 bases between. The CDR3, as DNA: TGTGCCTCTCCGGACACCTCTGGAAACACCATATATTTT. Its protein is CASPDTSGNTIYF.

This sequence joins TRBV6-5 and TRBJ1-1; D is unclear. This CDR3 has 13 amino acids. The germline V gene encodes CDR1 MNHEY and CDR2 SVGAGI. V lost 4 bases, J lost 6 bases, and 12 bases lay in between. CDR3 in DNA: TGTGCCAGCAGTTCCCAAGGACCCGCTGAAGCTTTCTTT. The encoded protein is CASSSQGPAEAFF.

The V gene is TRBV5-1, the J gene TRBJ1-2, with 9 bases matching TRBD1. Looked up from germline, CDR1 is SGHRS and CDR2 is YFSETQ. V shed 6 bases and J 7 bases; nucleotides not matched to a gene: 7. The CDR3 consists of 13 residues. DNA of the CDR3: TGCGCCAGCAAAGGGACAGGGTTAAGTGGCTACACCTTC. Residues: CASKGTGLSGYTF.

CDR3: CASSSIGEKLFF. DNA for the CDR3: TGCGCCAGCAGCTCCATTGGTGAAAAACTGTTTTTT. This chain links TRBV5-1 with TRBJ1-4; no definite D call. The CDR3 extends over 12 amino acids. Germline V gene data show CDR1 as SGHRS and CDR2 as YFSETQ. V lost 3 bases to trimming and J lost 7 bases, with 7 bases between them.

The chain carries TRBV7-9 and TRBJ2-7; 7 nucleotides agree with TRBD1. The CDR3 has 12 residues. CDR1 SEHNR and CDR2 FQNEAQ come from the germline V gene (reference sequence). The ends lost 4 bases at V and 7 bases at J; junction bases unmatched: 4. The CDR3 is CASSWTGVEQYF. CDR3 nucleotide sequence: TGTGCCAGCAGCTGGACAGGTGTTGAGCAGTACTTC.

The rearrangement links TRBV19 to TRBJ1-5, with D tentatively TRBD1 (5 bases). The CDR3 covers 17 residues. Trimming pared 7 bases from V and 2 bases from J, leaving 21 bases between. Germline V gene sequence: CDR1 LNHDA, CDR2 SQIVND (reference sequence). The CDR3: CASTDGQAQGGNQPQHF. The CDR3 DNA follows: TGTGCCAGTACCGATGGGCAGGCCCAAGGGGGCAATCAGCCCCAGCATTTT.

The chain uses TRBV23-1 and TRBJ2-1, with D unresolved. TRBV23-1 is given ORF status, its function remaining uncertain. Trimming took off 4 bases at V and 0 bases at J, with 10 bases between the two ends. The CDR3 is 15 residues long. CDR3: CASSRPQSSYNEQFF. For the CDR3, the DNA is TGCGCCAGCAGTCGTCCCCAAAGCTCCTACAATGAGCAGTTCTTC.

The V gene is TRBV6-1, the J gene TRBJ1-1; D is unclear. This CDR3 region has 12 residues. The germline V gene has CDR1 MNHNS and CDR2 SASEGT. V shed 1 base and J shed 8 bases, with 8 bases lying between them. The CDR3 spells CASSEEWGEAFF. In DNA, the CDR3 is TGTGCCAGCAGTGAAGAATGGGGAGAAGCTTTCTTT.

V and J are TRBV6-5 and TRBJ1-2; 7 bases agree with TRBD1. CDR3 size: 13 residues. Per germline, CDR1 MNHEY and CDR2 SVGAGI. J lost 8 bases, V lost 4 bases, and 7 bases had no gene match. CDR3 residues: CASSSRQGLGYTF. CDR3 in DNA: TGTGCCAGCAGTTCACGACAGGGCTTAGGCTACACCTTC.

The chain uses TRBV5-1 and TRBJ2-2; TRBD1 matches 7 bases. The germline V gene has CDR1 SGHRS and CDR2 YFSETQ. The CDR3 has 18 amino acids. V shed 0 bases and J 2 bases; nucleotides not matched to a gene: 10. CDR3 bases: TGCGCCAGCAGCTTGGGTACAGGGGTAGGAGCAAACACCGGGGAGCTGTTTTTT. Residues: CASSLGTGVGANTGELFF.

This clone appeared once. CDR3 residues: CATTHGPNTEAFF. The CDR3, as DNA: TGTGCCACCACCCATGGGCCGAACACTGAAGCTTTCTTT. This chain links TRBV24-1 with TRBJ1-1; D is ambiguous. This CDR3 region has 13 residues. Trimming removed 8 bases at V and 1 base at J, with 10 bases between. Germline CDR1 reads KGHDR; CDR2 reads SFDVKD.

The chain links TRBV28 to TRBJ2-7, with TRBD1 matching 7 bases. The CDR3 is 12 residues long. Germline-derived CDR1 and CDR2 are MDHEN and SYDVKM. The J segment lost 3 bases and the V segment lost 8 bases, leaving 4 bases of the junction unmatched. The CDR3 region is CASGGQVYEQYF. CDR3 DNA sequence: TGTGCCAGCGGAGGACAGGTCTACGAGCAGTACTTC.

The chain combines TRBV9 with TRBJ2-7; no firm D call. Germline V lookup: CDR1 SGDLS, CDR2 YYNGEE. Trimming took 2 bases from V and 0 from J, leaving 9 bases between them. This CDR3 has 14 residues. CDR3 in DNA: TGTGCCAGCAGCGTTCAAGGCATCTCCTACGAGCAGTACTTC. This gives the protein CASSVQGISYEQYF.

The J gene is TRBJ2-7, the V gene TRBV9, with TRBD2 matching 14 bases. CDR1 is SGDLS and CDR2 is YYNGEE in the germline V gene. The CDR3 is 15 residues long. Unmatched junction bases numbered 6, after V lost 4 bases and J lost 6 bases. The CDR3 region has the DNA TGTGCCAGCAGCCCGAGAGGGACTAGCGGGGGCGAGCAGTACTTC. Amino acids: CASSPRGTSGGEQYF.

The rearrangement links TRBV7-9 to TRBJ1-1, with unresolved D. This CDR3 has 12 amino acids. The ends were cut back, 6 bases at V and 2 bases at J, with 7 bases in the middle. Germline lookup yields CDR1 SEHNR and CDR2 FQNEAQ (reference sequence). The DNA for the CDR3 is TGTGCCAGCAGTCTTATTAACACTGAAGCTTTCTTT. Residues: CASSLINTEAFF.

The chain has TRBV27 and TRBJ2-3; 9 bases align to TRBD2. V dropped 2 bases and J dropped 5; count of bases not matched to a gene: 5. The CDR3 is 15 amino acids. Germline values: CDR1 MNHEY, CDR2 SMNVEV (reference sequence). CDR3 protein: CASSLKRGVVDTQYF. The CDR3 DNA reads TGTGCCAGCAGTTTAAAGCGGGGGGTGGTAGATACGCAGTATTTT.

This chain joins TRBV5-4 and TRBJ2-5; D call uncertain. The CDR3 extends over 15 amino acids. V was shortened by 1 base and J by 5 bases, with 15 bases between the two germline ends. Germline V gene lookup returns CDR1 SGHNT and CDR2 YYREEE (reference sequence). The CDR3 DNA is TGTGCCAGCAGCTTGCGAGGTCTAAGCCGCGAGACCCAGTACTTC. Its translation: CASSLRGLSRETQYF.

With regard to this clone: This sample includes further DNA sequences coding for the same CDR3. This chain uses TRBV24-1 with TRBJ1-5; the D gene is possibly TRBD1 (6 bases). Trimming cost V 4 bases and J 4 bases, with 7 bases left between them. CDR1 and CDR2 from the germline V gene are KGHDR and SFDVKD. The length of the CDR3 is 13 residues. In nucleotides, the CDR3 is TGTGCCACCAGTGAAGGGGGGAATCAGCCCCAGCATTTT. This codes for CATSEGGNQPQHF.

J is TRBJ2-3 and V is TRBV2; D gene unclear. Between the trimmed V and J ends, which lost 5 bases and 12 bases, there was a span of 12 bases. This CDR3 region has 11 residues. The germline CDR1 and CDR2 sequences are SNHLY and FYNNEI. CDR3 bases: TGTGCCAGCAGTAGACAACAATTCCAGTATTTT. This encodes CASSRQQFQYF.

V and J are TRBV19 and TRBJ2-3, with D perhaps TRBD1 or TRBD2 (5 bases each). Germline CDR1 LNHDA, CDR2 SQIVND (reference sequence). CDR3 size: 14 residues. The V end was cut by 6 bases, the J end by 0 bases, with 10 bases between. Here the CDR3 reads CASSLWGSTDTQYF. The CDR3 DNA is TGTGCCAGTAGCCTATGGGGGAGCACAGATACGCAGTATTTT. Drawing the rest from reference TRBV19 and TRBJ2-3, the complete variable domain is DGGITQSPKYLFRKEGQNVTLSCEQNLNHDAMYWYRQDPGQGLRLIYYSQIVNDFQKGDIAEGYSVSREKKESFPLTVTSAQKNPTAFYLCASSLWGSTDTQYFGPGTRLTVL.

In its sample, this clone was seen a few times. The chain has TRBV27 and TRBJ2-3, with 7 bases identical to TRBD2. V lost 1 base to trimming and J lost 7 bases; unmatched junction nucleotides: 14. The germline CDR1 and CDR2 sequences are MNHEY and SMNVEV (reference sequence). The CDR3 consists of 17 residues. The CDR3 DNA follows: TGTGCCAGCAGTTTATTGGTGGCTAGCGGAACACGCAATACGCAGTATTTT. Amino acids: CASSLLVASGTRNTQYF.

This rearrangement joins TRBV24-1 to TRBJ1-2; tentatively, D is TRBD1 (6 bases). CDR3 length equals 13 residues. From germline, CDR1 is KGHDR and CDR2 SFDVKD. V lost 7 bases and J lost 3, with 11 bases in between. The CDR3: CATRSGDDYGYTF. CDR3 DNA: TGTGCCACCAGGTCAGGGGATGACTATGGCTACACCTTC.

This chain uses TRBV19 with TRBJ1-4, with D perhaps TRBD1 (5 bases). Deletions cut 6 bases from V and 8 bases from J, with 16 bases between. The CDR3 spans 14 residues. The germline V gene encodes CDR1 LNHDA and CDR2 SQIVND (reference sequence). Here the CDR3 DNA reads TGTGCCAGTAGCATGCAGGAGAGGGGCGAAAAACTGTTTTTT. Its protein is CASSMQERGEKLFF.

CDR3 coding DNA: TGTGCCAGCAGCTTGGATCGAGGGTTACACACCTATGGCTACACCTTC. Its protein is CASSLDRGLHTYGYTF. The chain uses TRBV5-8 and TRBJ1-2; no definite D call. The CDR3 contains 16 residues. Germline CDR1 is SGHTS and CDR2 is YDEGEE. Trimming cost V 0 bases and J 4 bases, with 16 bases left between them. Full variable domain (missing parts from reference TRBV5-8 and TRBJ1-2): EAGVTQSPTHLIKTRGQQATLRCSPISGHTSVYWYQQALGLGLQFLLWYDEGEERNRGNFPPRFSGRQFPNYSSELNVNALELEDSALYLCASSLDRGLHTYGYTFGSGTRLTVV.

The table lists this clone with a count of one. The chain couples TRBV19 to TRBJ1-5; 7 positions match TRBD1. The CDR3 is 14 residues long. With 2 bases clipped from V and 5 bases from J, the junction kept 3 bases outside the gene matches. The germline CDR1 and CDR2 sequences are LNHDA and SQIVND (reference sequence). The CDR3 nucleotides read TGTGCCAGTAGTATACGGGACAGAGATCAGCCCCAGCATTTT. It codes for CASSIRDRDQPQHF.

The sample holds one count of this clone. The chain has TRBV19 and TRBJ1-1; perhaps TRBD1 as D (6 bases). Trimming left V 1 base short and J 5 bases short, with 14 bases between. This CDR3 region has 15 residues. Germline values: CDR1 LNHDA, CDR2 SQIVND (reference sequence). As DNA, the CDR3 is TGTGCCAGTAGTATAGGACCGGGGGCGCCGACTGAAGCTTTCTTT. Protein: CASSIGPGAPTEAFF. The whole variable domain, remainder taken from reference TRBV19 and TRBJ1-1, is DGGITQSPKYLFRKEGQNVTLSCEQNLNHDAMYWYRQDPGQGLRLIYYSQIVNDFQKGDIAEGYSVSREKKESFPLTVTSAQKNPTAFYLCASSIGPGAPTEAFFGQGTRLTVV.

The rearrangement links TRBV5-6 to TRBJ2-3; D unresolved. This CDR3 has 13 amino acids. CDR1 is SGHDT and CDR2 is YYEEEE in the germline V gene. V dropped 2 bases and J dropped 6 bases, with 10 bases sitting between them. The CDR3 bases are TGTGCCAGCAGCTTAAGACGACTTGATACGCAGTATTTT. Its protein is CASSLRRLDTQYF.

This sequence joins TRBV5-1 and TRBJ1-6, with a possible D match to TRBD1 (5 bases). This CDR3 region has 15 residues. Deletions cut 2 bases from V and 9 bases from J, with 15 bases between. Per the germline V gene, CDR1 is SGHRS and CDR2 is YFSETQ. CDR3 in amino acids: CASSFEAGNFSPLHF. The CDR3, as DNA: TGCGCCAGCAGCTTTGAGGCAGGGAATTTTTCACCCCTCCACTTT. The full variable domain, in which reference TRBV5-1 and TRBJ1-6 provide the parts outside the CDR3, is KAGVTQTPRYLIKTRGQQVTLSCSPISGHRSVSWYQQTPGQGLQFLFEYFSETQRNKGNFPGRFSGRQFSNSRSEMNVSTLELGDSALYLCASSFEAGNFSPLHFGNGTRLTVT.